This T cell receptor (beta chain) derives from a study of PD-1 blockade in classical Hodgkin lymphoma. Study-wide results and caveats: Complete responders entered with baseline diversity on par with newly diagnosed patients, the results showed. CD4+ TCR diversity, unlike CD8+, climbed significantly by C4D1. Reported findings placed baseline TCR diversity lower in newly diagnosed patients (compared with healthy donors).

The CDR3 sequence is 16 residues long. Trimming removed 4 bases from V and 5 bases from J; junction bases left unmatched: 11. Germline CDR1 reads SGHTS; CDR2 reads YDEGEE. This clone was detected once. Antigen specificity is unknown. Brentuximab vedotin exposure varied among the patients, all of whom had relapsed after autologous stem cell transplantation. Complete response, partial response or progressive disease constituted the best response categories observed. The protocol was immunoSEQ multiplex PCR, while the TCRdb copy is restricted to in-frame clones and leaves out a portion. Of 55,000 to 75,000 clones in the sample, approximately 94% were seen once.

Sequences were derived from peripheral blood mononuclear cells (PBMCs), sampled at baseline. The clonotype comes from a human donor with classical Hodgkin lymphoma. The chain couples TRBV5-8 to TRBJ1-4; TRBD1 matches 7 bases. The CDR3 nucleotides are TGTGCCAGCAGCACCCCCAGACAGGGATTCAATGAAAAACTGTTTTTT. It translates to CASSTPRQGFNEKLFF.